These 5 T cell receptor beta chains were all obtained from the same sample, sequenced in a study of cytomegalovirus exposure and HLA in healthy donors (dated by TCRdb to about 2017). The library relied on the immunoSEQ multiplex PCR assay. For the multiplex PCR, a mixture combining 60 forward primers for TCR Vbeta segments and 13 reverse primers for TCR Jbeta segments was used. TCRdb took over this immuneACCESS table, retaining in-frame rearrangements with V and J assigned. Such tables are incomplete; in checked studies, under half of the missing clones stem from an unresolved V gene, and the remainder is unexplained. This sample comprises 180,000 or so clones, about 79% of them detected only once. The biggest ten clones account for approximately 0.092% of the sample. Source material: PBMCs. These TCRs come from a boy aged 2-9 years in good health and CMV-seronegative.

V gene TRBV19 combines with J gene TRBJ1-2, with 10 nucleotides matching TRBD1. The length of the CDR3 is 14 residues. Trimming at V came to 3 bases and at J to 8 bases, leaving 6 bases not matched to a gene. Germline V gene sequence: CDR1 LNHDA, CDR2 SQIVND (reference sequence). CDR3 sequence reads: CASSILGQGSGYTF. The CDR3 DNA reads TGTGCCAGTAGTATCTTGGGACAGGGGAGCGGCTACACCTTC.

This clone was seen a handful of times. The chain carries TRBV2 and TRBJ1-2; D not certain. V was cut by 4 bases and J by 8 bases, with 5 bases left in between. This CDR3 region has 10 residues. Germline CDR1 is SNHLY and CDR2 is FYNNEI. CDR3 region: CASSAGGYTF. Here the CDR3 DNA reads TGTGCCAGCAGTGCCGGGGGCTACACCTTC.

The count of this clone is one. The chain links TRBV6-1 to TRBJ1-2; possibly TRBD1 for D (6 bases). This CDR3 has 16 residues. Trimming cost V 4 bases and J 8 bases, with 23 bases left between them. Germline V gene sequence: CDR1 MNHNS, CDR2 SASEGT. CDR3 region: CASSGQVSPMGDGYTF. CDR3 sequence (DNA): TGTGCCAGCAGTGGACAGGTCTCCCCCATGGGGGACGGCTACACCTTC.

CDR3 nucleotide sequence: TGTGCCAGCAGTTTGGGAGGGGGAAGTCAGCCCCAGCATTTT. Translated: CASSLGGGSQPQHF. V gene TRBV27 combines with J gene TRBJ1-5; tentatively, D is TRBD1 (6 bases). The length of the CDR3 is 14 residues. Germline V gene sequence: CDR1 MNHEY, CDR2 SMNVEV (reference sequence). Trimming shortened V by 3 bases and J by 6 bases, and 12 bases separated the two germline ends.

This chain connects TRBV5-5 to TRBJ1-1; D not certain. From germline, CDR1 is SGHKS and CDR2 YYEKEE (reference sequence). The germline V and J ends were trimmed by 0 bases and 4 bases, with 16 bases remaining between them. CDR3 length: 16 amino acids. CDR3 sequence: CASSLGRASFFTEAFF. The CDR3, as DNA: TGTGCCAGCAGCTTGGGTCGCGCGTCATTTTTCACTGAAGCTTTCTTT.